The 2 T cell receptor beta chains listed next were all sequenced from one sample in a study of cytomegalovirus exposure and HLA in healthy donors. The PCR used 60 Vbeta and 13 Jbeta primers. Profiling relied on immunoSEQ multiplex PCR, and the TCRdb table lists in-frame clones only, not all of them. The sample records more than 150,000 clones, roughly 82% being singletons. What was sequenced was PBMCs. These receptors all stem from a man in his forties in good health and CMV-seronegative.

The V and J genes are TRBV28 and TRBJ1-4; maybe TRBD1 (5 bases). From germline, CDR1 is MDHEN and CDR2 SYDVKM. Trimming removed 8 bases at V and 8 bases at J, with 21 bases between. The CDR3 has 15 amino acids. The CDR3 region is CASGYTGLPGEKLFF. DNA of the CDR3: TGTGCCAGCGGGTACACAGGCCTACCCGGGGAAAAACTGTTTTTT.

The chain recombines TRBV29-1 with TRBJ2-1; tentatively, D is TRBD2 (5 bases). The length of the CDR3 is 10 residues. Germline values: CDR1 SQVTM, CDR2 ANQGSEA. Deletions cut 4 bases from V and 10 bases from J, with 8 bases between. CDR3 protein: CSVADYEQFF. For the CDR3, the DNA is TGCAGCGTTGCCGACTACGAGCAGTTCTTC.